The present entry profiles one T cell receptor beta chain with its context. Its antigen is unidentified. The entry originates in a study of T-cell reconstitution after alpha-beta-depleted transplantation in children. Findings and limits, study-wide: After one year, T-cell counts and TCRbeta diversity mostly came from new T cells. Diversity of TCRbeta at day 60 was high in some patients, arising from surviving recipient T cells and thymic progenitors. In patients about two months after transplant, alpha-beta T cells reportedly arose from several hundred expanded graft clones.

The authors prepared the TCRbeta library with unique molecular identifiers. MiXCR, run by TCRdb on the PCR reads, gives a single entry per CDR3 protein. The sample lists around 300,000 distinct CDR3 sequences; roughly a tenth were seen once. The clonotype comes from a boy less than two years old with acute myeloid leukemia, due to receive a stem cell transplant. The material sequenced was PBMCs, taken before TCRalphabeta/CD19-depleted stem cell transplant.

The CDR3 loop is CASSGRVNTEAFF. The CDR3 DNA is TGTGCCAGCAGTGGCCGCGTGAACACTGAAGCTTTCTTT. V gene TRBV6-1 combines with J gene TRBJ1-1; unclear D gene. Germline values: CDR1 MNHNS, CDR2 SASEGT. CDR3 length: 13 amino acids. Trimming left V 4 bases short and J 0 bases short, with 6 bases between.